This is a list of T cell receptor beta chains from one sample in a study of Ad26.COV2.S vaccination and SARS-CoV-2 variants. Assay: immunoSEQ multiplex PCR; the TCRdb copy retains only in-frame clones and omits some. In the table there are more than 300,000 clones, around four fifths of which are singletons. The sequenced sample was peripheral blood, obtained in a trial of Ad26.COV2.S vaccine versus placebo. These receptor sequences come from a person between 18 and 65 years old who received the Ad26.COV2.S COVID-19 vaccine or a placebo. CDR3s include the opening cysteine and the closing phenylalanine or tryptophan. Each record gives: CDR3 protein, CDR3 DNA, J gene, clone size, D gene, V gene. D genes are given only for firm matches. Some rows have no size entry. The others give once, few or many, or a class for an expanded clone.

CAWSVLEGLSSYNSPLHF TGTGCCTGGAGTGTACTTGAGGGGCTTAGCTCCTATAATTCACCCCTCCACTTT TRBJ1-6 few - TRBV30
CASRGSNQPQHF TGTGCCAGCAGGGGAAGCAATCAGCCCCAGCATTTT TRBJ1-5 - - TRBV6-5
CASSEAGQPYEQYF TGTGCCAGCAGTGAAGCGGGACAGCCATACGAGCAGTACTTC TRBJ2-7 - TRBD1 TRBV6-1
CASSVASGDGTDTQYF TGTGCCAGCAGCGTAGCTTCGGGTGACGGCACAGATACGCAGTATTTT TRBJ2-3 - - TRBV9
CASTAVAGPNTEAFF TGTGCCAGCACCGCGGTGGCAGGGCCTAACACTGAAGCTTTCTTT TRBJ1-1 - - TRBV6-5
CASSSTVSSYNEQFF TGTGCCAGCAGCTCGACCGTGAGCTCCTACAATGAGCAGTTCTTC TRBJ2-1 - - TRBV7-9
CASSGERGKQYF TGTGCCAGCAGTGGTGAGCGGGGCAAGCAGTACTTC TRBJ2-7 - TRBD2 TRBV2
CASSFGKLAGGTFEQYF TGTGCCAGCAGTTTTGGGAAACTAGCGGGGGGGACATTCGAGCAGTACTTC TRBJ2-7 - TRBD2 TRBV27
CASSESAEQFF TGCGCCAGCAGCGAAAGCGCAGAGCAGTTCTTC TRBJ2-1 once - TRBV5-1
CASSLVRPPAGGRGDTQYF TGTGCCAGCAGCTTAGTTCGTCCCCCCGCGGGGGGCCGAGGGGATACGCAGTATTTT TRBJ2-3 - TRBD2 TRBV11-2
CASSIRVTPYEQYF TGTGCCAGCAGTATCAGGGTCACCCCCTACGAGCAGTACTTC TRBJ2-7 - - TRBV28
CASAPQRMEDTQYF TGCGCCAGCGCCCCTCAAAGAATGGAAGATACGCAGTATTTT TRBJ2-3 - - TRBV5-1
CASSLFSEQYF TGCGCCAGCAGCTTGTTCTCCGAGCAGTACTTC TRBJ2-7 - - TRBV5-1
CASSFLQSSGGAYEQYF TGTGCCAGCAGTTTCTTGCAGTCTAGCGGGGGGGCCTACGAGCAGTACTTC TRBJ2-7 - TRBD2 TRBV27
CASAQGLNTEAFF TGTGCCAGCGCACAGGGCCTGAACACTGAAGCTTTCTTT TRBJ1-1 - - TRBV2
CASSFRTSGNEQFF TGTGCCAGCAGCTTCAGGACTAGCGGCAATGAGCAGTTCTTC TRBJ2-1 - TRBD2 TRBV11-3
CASRFRTVSYEQYF TGTGCCAGCAGGTTCAGGACAGTATCCTACGAGCAGTACTTC TRBJ2-7 many - TRBV28
CASSNREQETQYF TGTGCCAGCTCCAACCGGGAGCAAGAGACCCAGTACTTC TRBJ2-5 - - TRBV18
CASRPQTYNSPLHF TGTGCCAGCAGACCACAGACTTATAATTCACCCCTCCACTTT TRBJ1-6 once - TRBV6-5
CASDIGNSQPQHF TGTGCCAGTGATATTGGTAACTCTCAGCCCCAGCATTTT TRBJ1-5 - - TRBV19
CASSMLGGYEQYF TGTGCCAGTAGTATGCTAGGGGGCTACGAGCAGTACTTC TRBJ2-7 - - TRBV19
CASNQEINSPYGYTF TGTGCCAGCAACCAAGAGATAAACAGCCCTTATGGCTACACCTTC TRBJ1-2 - - TRBV9
CASSRGEGEKLFF TGCGCCAGCAGCCGGGGAGAGGGTGAAAAACTGTTTTTT TRBJ1-4 - - TRBV10-2
CATSETHSSYEQYF TGTGCCACCAGTGAAACACACAGCTCCTACGAGCAGTACTTC TRBJ2-7 once - TRBV24-1
CASSPDPRGGGNEQFF TGTGCCAGCAGCCCAGACCCCCGGGGGGGAGGTAATGAGCAGTTCTTC TRBJ2-1 - TRBD2 TRBV11-2
CASRLQGSSQPQHF TGTGCCAGCAGACTCCAGGGTTCGAGTCAGCCCCAGCATTTT TRBJ1-5 - - TRBV27
CASSFIDSYQPQHF TGTGCCAGCAGCTTTATAGACAGCTATCAGCCCCAGCATTTT TRBJ1-5 - - TRBV7-9
CASSPRTGGYTF TGTGCCAGCAGTCCCCGGACAGGTGGCTACACCTTC TRBJ1-2 - TRBD1 TRBV6-5
CASSFPRRGDYGYTF TGTGCCAGCAGTTTTCCGCGTCGGGGCGACTATGGCTACACCTTC TRBJ1-2 - - TRBV28
CASSFSPEGYNEQFF TGTGCCAGCAGCTTTTCTCCGGAGGGGTACAATGAGCAGTTCTTC TRBJ2-1 - - TRBV5-4
CASSSRAETQYF TGTGCCAGCAGCTCAAGAGCCGAGACCCAGTACTTC TRBJ2-5 - - TRBV7-2
CASSLGAAEQYF TGTGCCAGCAGCTTAGGAGCGGCCGAGCAGTACTTC TRBJ2-7 once - TRBV11-2
CASSWGQLNYGYTF TGCGCCAGCAGCTGGGGACAGCTTAACTATGGCTACACCTTC TRBJ1-2 - TRBD1 TRBV5-1
CASSSDRGFTQYF TGTGCCAGCAGTTCGGACAGGGGTTTTACGCAGTATTTT TRBJ2-3 - TRBD1 TRBV12-3/TRBV12-4
CASRGSVNTEAFF TGCGCCAGCAGAGGTTCCGTGAACACTGAAGCTTTCTTT TRBJ1-1 few - TRBV5-1
CASSLWGNTEAFF TGCGCCAGCAGCTTGTGGGGGAACACTGAAGCTTTCTTT TRBJ1-1 - - TRBV5-1
CAWSRQNTEAFF TGTGCCTGGAGTCGCCAGAACACTGAAGCTTTCTTT TRBJ1-1 once - TRBV30
CASSYDRGGYGYTF TGTGCCAGCAGTTATGACAGGGGAGGTTATGGCTACACCTTC TRBJ1-2 few TRBD1 TRBV28
CASSSYRDRGQETQYF TGTGCCAGCAGCTCTTACCGGGACAGGGGGCAAGAGACCCAGTACTTC TRBJ2-5 - TRBD1 TRBV7-9
CASSYSSGGLTGELFF TGTGCCAGCAGTTACTCAAGCGGGGGCCTCACCGGGGAGCTGTTTTTT TRBJ2-2 - TRBD2 TRBV6-6
CASSYSKQGANSPLHF TGTGCCAGCAGTTACTCTAAACAGGGGGCGAATTCACCCCTCCACTTT TRBJ1-6 - TRBD1 TRBV6-5
CASGFGTGMRNTEAFF TGTGCTAGTGGTTTTGGCACAGGGATGCGGAACACTGAAGCTTTCTTT TRBJ1-1 - - TRBV12-5
CASSFGYGQETQYF TGCGCCAGCAGCTTTGGTTACGGCCAAGAGACCCAGTACTTC TRBJ2-5 - - TRBV5-1
CASSSIMTGASYEQYF TGCGCCAGCAGCTCTATAATGACAGGGGCCTCCTACGAGCAGTACTTC TRBJ2-7 once TRBD1 TRBV5-1
CASSQGRGRASSYNEQFF TGTGCCAGCAGCCAAGGGCGGGGGCGCGCCAGCTCCTACAATGAGCAGTTCTTC TRBJ2-1 many - TRBV3-1/TRBV3-2
CASSLGQTGKDEQYF TGTGCCAGCAGCTTAGGACAGACAGGGAAGGACGAGCAGTACTTC TRBJ2-7 - TRBD1 TRBV11-2
CASSAPPQGQNTEAFF TGTGCCAGCAGCGCCCCCCCACAGGGACAGAACACTGAAGCTTTCTTT TRBJ1-1 - - TRBV7-6
CSVDLFPSDGTDTQYF TGCAGCGTTGACTTGTTTCCTAGCGACGGAACAGATACGCAGTATTTT TRBJ2-3 - - TRBV29-1
CASSQDVGERYQPQHF TGCGCCAGCAGCCAAGATGTGGGAGAAAGGTATCAGCCCCAGCATTTT TRBJ1-5 many - TRBV4-1
CASRQPGGGYTF TGTGCCAGCAGGCAACCAGGGGGAGGCTACACCTTC TRBJ1-2 - TRBD1 TRBV28
CASSFSFFRGIYNSPLHF TGTGCCAGCAGTTTCAGTTTTTTCAGGGGAATTTATAATTCACCCCTCCACTTT TRBJ1-6 - - TRBV28
CASSVLRGVTDTQYF TGTGCCAGCAGCGTCCTCCGGGGCGTCACAGATACGCAGTATTTT TRBJ2-3 - - TRBV11-2
CASSLIGDRAYEQYF TGTGCCAGCAGTTTAATTGGGGACAGGGCCTACGAGCAGTACTTC TRBJ2-7 - TRBD1 TRBV27
CASSLTGTLSGNTIYF TGTGCCAGCAGCTTGACGGGGACTTTGTCTGGAAACACCATATATTTT TRBJ1-3 - - TRBV5-6
CASSLVVGWIGNEQFF TGTGCCAGCAGCTTGGTCGTGGGCTGGATCGGCAATGAGCAGTTCTTC TRBJ2-1 - - TRBV5-6
CASSLEAAGSYEQYF TGTGCCAGCAGCTTGGAGGCGGCGGGGTCCTACGAGCAGTACTTC TRBJ2-7 - - TRBV5-6
CASSQDGQSMNTIYF TGTGCCAGCAGCCAAGATGGACAGAGTATGAACACCATATATTTT TRBJ1-3 - - TRBV4-2
CCNIDQRAFRPGNQPQHF TGTTGCAACATTGATCAGCGAGCATTTAGGCCTGGGAATCAGCCCCAGCATTTT TRBJ1-5 - - TRBV28
CASSGGPDTQYF TGTGCCAGCAGTGGGGGCCCAGATACGCAGTATTTT TRBJ2-3 - - TRBV2
CASSLGSGGATDTQYF TGTGCCAGCAGCCTGGGAAGCGGGGGGGCTACAGATACGCAGTATTTT TRBJ2-3 - TRBD2 TRBV14